This note documents a single T cell receptor (beta chain) sequence. Libraries were prepared by immunoSEQ multiplex PCR; TCRdb keeps only in-frame clonotypes and omits some of them. The sample has under 250,000 clones; 92% are singletons. V lost 4 bases and J lost 7, with 16 bases in between. CDR1 LNHNV and CDR2 YYDKDF come from the germline V gene (reference sequence). This CDR3 has 15 residues. This sample stems from a study of blood T cell repertoires in COVID-19. Study summary: From the United States, Italy and Spain came samples of acute and convalescent COVID-19. T cells, B-cell-depleted T cells, or PBMCs provided the cDNA or gDNA that served as material.

The receptor comes from a man in his 60s with COVID-19, enrolled during active disease. The source material was peripheral blood. V gene TRBV15 combines with J gene TRBJ1-4; D unresolved. In nucleotides, the CDR3 is TGTGCCACCAGCATAGGACGCGGGAGCGGTGAAAAACTGTTTTTT. It specifies CATSIGRGSGEKLFF. Drawing the rest from reference TRBV15 and TRBJ1-4, the complete variable domain is DAMVIQNPRYQVTQFGKPVTLSCSQTLNHNVMYWYQQKSSQAPKLLFHYYDKDFNNEADTPDNFQSRRPNTSFCFLDIRSPGLGDTAMYLCATSIGRGSGEKLFFGSGTQLSVL.